This T cell receptor beta chain is drawn from a study of response to subunit inactivated influenza vaccine. Per the germline V gene, CDR1 is SNHLY and CDR2 is FYNNEI. The CDR3 length is 14 residues. The trim removed 4 bases at V and 9 bases at J, leaving 11 bases unmatched. Study results and caveats: After each seasonal influenza vaccination, few new T cells are recruited, the authors suggested.

About this clonotype itself: Its specificity is unknown.

In TCRdb, the RT-PCR reads were re-called with MiXCR into one record per CDR3 protein. Seen here are roughly 500,000 distinct CDR3 sequences, about 25% observed once, and the top ten hold 1.5% to 2%. This sample comprised CD4+ T cells sorted from PBMCs, obtained 5 days after vaccination. This sequence originates from a man aged 50 to 59 who received an inactivated influenza vaccine. The chain couples TRBV2 to TRBJ1-2; TRBD1 matches 7 bases. The CDR3 DNA is TGTGCCAGCAGTGGGACCGGGCAGGGGGGACGCTACACCTTC. Translated: CASSGTGQGGRYTF.